Shown below are 30 T cell receptor beta chains from a single sample sequenced in a study of cytomegalovirus exposure and HLA in healthy donors. The PCR ran on 60 Vbeta and 13 Jbeta primers. Libraries were prepared by immunoSEQ multiplex PCR; TCRdb keeps only in-frame clonotypes and omits some of them. The sample shows some 140,000 clones, around 80% of them seen only once. Sequenced sample: PBMCs. All receptors come from a woman aged 40 to 55 in good health and CMV-seropositive.

There are a few counts of this clone. This chain connects TRBV4-1 to TRBJ1-4, with 7 bases matching TRBD1. The V segment lost 3 bases and the J segment 8 bases; nucleotides outside the gene matches: 15. The CDR3 extends over 17 amino acids. Germline V gene lookup returns CDR1 MGHRA and CDR2 YSYEKL. Here the CDR3 DNA reads TGCGCCAGCAGCCAGGAGACAGGGAAGGTGAGGAACGAAAAACTGTTTTTT. Its protein is CASSQETGKVRNEKLFF.

The V call is TRBV30, the J call TRBJ2-3, with D possibly matching TRBD2 (6 bases). Germline loops: CDR1 GTSNPN, CDR2 SVGIG (reference sequence). Trimming left V 2 bases short and J 1 base short, with 10 bases between. The CDR3 contains 14 residues. The CDR3 is CAWSPGRGTDTQYF. The CDR3 bases are TGTGCCTGGAGTCCCGGGAGAGGCACAGATACGCAGTATTTT.

This chain uses TRBV28 with TRBJ2-7; a weak D match, TRBD2 (6 bases). Per germline, CDR1 MDHEN and CDR2 SYDVKM. CDR3 size: 14 residues. The V end was cut by 8 bases, the J end by 1 base, with 15 bases between. The CDR3, as DNA: TGTGCCAGCGCGGGGCCGGGCGCTTCCTACGAGCAGTACTTC. Protein sequence: CASAGPGASYEQYF.

V gene TRBV18 combines with J gene TRBJ1-5; D is perhaps TRBD1 (6 bases). CDR1 is KGHSH and CDR2 is LQKENI in the germline V gene. Trimming stripped 3 bases from V and 3 bases from J, with 18 bases between. The CDR3 extends over 17 amino acids. DNA for the CDR3: TGTGCCAGCTCACCCTTGAGGGCCGGGGGGCCCAATCAGCCCCAGCATTTT. Protein: CASSPLRAGGPNQPQHF. Full variable domain (remainder filled in from reference TRBV18 and TRBJ1-5): NAGVMQNPRHLVRRRGQEARLRCSPMKGHSHVYWYRQLPEEGLKFMVYLQKENIIDESGMPKERFSAEFPKEGPSILRIQQVVRGDSAAYFCASSPLRAGGPNQPQHFGDGTRLSIL.

This chain uses TRBV11-2 with TRBJ2-1; D is possibly TRBD2 (6 bases). Germline V gene sequence: CDR1 SGHAT, CDR2 FQNNGV. V dropped 1 base and J dropped 9 bases, with 13 bases sitting between them. The CDR3 covers 14 residues. The CDR3 DNA is TGTGCCAGCAGCTTAGCCGGAGTCGGGAGTGAGCAGTTCTTC. It is translated as CASSLAGVGSEQFF.

The chain has TRBV19 and TRBJ1-1, with no clear D. CDR1 is LNHDA and CDR2 is SQIVND in the germline V gene (reference sequence). The V and J ends lost 0 bases and 0 bases respectively, with 8 bases between them. The CDR3 totals 15 residues. The CDR3 nucleotides read TGTGCCAGTAGTATAGAACAGAATATGAACACTGAAGCTTTCTTT. As protein: CASSIEQNMNTEAFF.

This clone was observed a few times. This chain connects TRBV2 to TRBJ2-7; 8 bases agree with TRBD1. The CDR3 totals 14 residues. Germline CDR1 SNHLY, CDR2 FYNNEI. The ends lost 6 bases at V and 6 bases at J; junction bases unmatched: 10. The CDR3 DNA reads as TGTGCCAGCAGGCAGACAGGGGAGTTTTCCGAGCAGTACTTC. Protein sequence: CASRQTGEFSEQYF.

This clone was counted once. The V call is TRBV4-1, the J call TRBJ1-5; 7 bases line up with TRBD1. The trim removed 1 base at V and 6 bases at J, leaving 12 bases unmatched. Per the germline V gene, CDR1 is MGHRA and CDR2 is YSYEKL. This CDR3 region has 17 residues. The CDR3 is CASSQGSTGSLPQPQHF. As DNA, the CDR3 is TGCGCCAGCAGCCAAGGATCGACAGGGTCCCTCCCTCAGCCCCAGCATTTT.

The CDR3 loop reads CASSSGLTGYTF. In DNA, the CDR3 is TGTGCCAGCAGCTCGGGACTAACTGGCTACACCTTC. The chain recombines TRBV4-2 with TRBJ1-2; tentatively, D is TRBD1 (5 bases). CDR1 is LGHNA, CDR2 YNFKEQ, per germline. The CDR3 length is 12 residues. V lost 5 bases to trimming and J lost 7 bases, with 11 bases between them.

The chain joins TRBV25-1 to TRBJ2-3, with 8 positions matching TRBD1. V lost 5 bases, J lost 5 bases, and 12 bases stayed unmatched. CDR1 MGHDK and CDR2 SYGVNS come from the germline V gene. The CDR3 consists of 16 residues. In DNA form, the CDR3 reads TGTGCCAGCAGTAACATTTTTAACAGGGGGAAAGATACGCAGTATTTT. Translating gives CASSNIFNRGKDTQYF.

Only a few counts were recorded for this clone. This chain connects TRBV2 to TRBJ2-7; D is perhaps TRBD2 (6 bases). V shed 6 bases and J shed 6 bases, with 18 bases lying between them. CDR1 and CDR2 (germline): SNHLY, FYNNEI. There are 14 residues in the CDR3. The DNA of the CDR3 is TGTGCCAGCAGCAGGCGGGACTCTACGCCCGAGCAGTACTTC. Translating gives CASSRRDSTPEQYF.

The chain has TRBV15 and TRBJ2-1; 13 bases are shared with TRBD2. Trimming removed 0 bases from V and 6 bases from J; junction bases left unmatched: 5. Germline assignment: CDR1 LNHNV and CDR2 YYDKDF (reference sequence). This CDR3 region has 17 residues. CDR3 nucleotides: TGTGCCACCAGCAGAGATACTAGCGGGAGGGCGGGCAATGAGCAGTTCTTC. Residues: CATSRDTSGRAGNEQFF. Filled out from reference TRBV15 and TRBJ2-1, the complete variable domain reads DAMVIQNPRYQVTQFGKPVTLSCSQTLNHNVMYWYQQKSSQAPKLLFHYYDKDFNNEADTPDNFQSRRPNTSFCFLDIRSPGLGDTAMYLCATSRDTSGRAGNEQFFGPGTRLTVL.

V gene TRBV29-1 combines with J gene TRBJ1-1; a possible D gene is TRBD1 (6 bases). Trimming shortened V by 6 bases and J by 0 bases, and 11 bases separated the two germline ends. Germline values: CDR1 SQVTM, CDR2 ANQGSEA. This CDR3 comprises 13 residues. The CDR3 here is CSVTGTLNTEAFF. CDR3 coding DNA: TGCAGCGTGACCGGGACACTGAACACTGAAGCTTTCTTT.

V is TRBV7-2 and J is TRBJ1-1, with TRBD1 identical over 12 bases. J was trimmed by 6 bases and V by 3 bases; bases with no gene match: 8. Looked up from germline, CDR1 is SGHTA and CDR2 is FQGNSA. CDR3 size: 16 residues. Here the CDR3 DNA reads TGTGCCAGCAGCTTTCTTAGGGGACAGGGGGCGGCTGAAGCTTTCTTT. Encoded protein: CASSFLRGQGAAEAFF.

The chain uses TRBV9 and TRBJ2-5; 13 bases fit TRBD2. The CDR3 is 16 amino acids. From germline, CDR1 is SGDLS and CDR2 YYNGEE. Trimming at V came to 4 bases and at J to 4 bases, leaving 7 bases not matched to a gene. CDR3 DNA sequence: TGTGCCAGCAGCTTGGGACTAGCGGGACTGGGAGAGACCCAGTACTTC. Translating gives CASSLGLAGLGETQYF.

The CDR3: CASSPGRGINEKLFF. In DNA, the CDR3 is TGTGCCAGCAGCCCCGGAAGAGGGATTAATGAAAAACTGTTTTTT. The gene calls are TRBV7-6 and TRBJ1-4; D uncertain. Trimming took 5 bases from V and 4 from J, leaving 14 bases between them. The CDR3 is made up of 15 amino acids. In germline, CDR1 is SGHVS, CDR2 FNYEAQ.

The chain is built from TRBV25-1 and TRBJ2-5; D is ambiguous. The end of the DNA aligns better with TRBJ2-7, so the J call may be wrong. The CDR3 totals 12 residues. CDR1 and CDR2 (germline): MGHDK, SYGVNS. In DNA form, the CDR3 reads TGTGCCAGCAGTTCAGGCTGGTACGAGCAGTACTTC. It encodes CASSSGWYEQYF.

As to this clone: Other DNA sequences from this sample encode an identical CDR3 as well. This chain joins TRBV10-3 and TRBJ2-7, with D uncertain. The CDR3 spans 12 residues. V lost 0 bases, J lost 3 bases, and 3 bases lay in between. Germline CDR1 and CDR2: ENHRY and SYGVKD. The CDR3 DNA reads TGTGCCATCAGTGAGTCCAGCTACGAGCAGTACTTC. This sequence encodes CAISESSYEQYF.

This chain connects TRBV15 to TRBJ1-1, with D tentatively TRBD1 (5 bases). The germline V gene has CDR1 LNHNV and CDR2 YYDKDF (reference sequence). V lost 0 bases to trimming and J lost 7 bases, with 15 bases between them. CDR3 length: 15 residues. CDR3 DNA sequence: TGTGCCACCAGCAGAGAGGGGATGGGGCTGAGTGAAGCTTTCTTT. Its translation: CATSREGMGLSEAFF.

The CDR3 here is CASRSDRVRQPQHF. In DNA, the CDR3 is TGTGCCAGTAGATCGGACAGGGTAAGGCAGCCCCAGCATTTT. V and J are TRBV19 and TRBJ1-5; 8 positions match TRBD1. The germline gives CDR1 LNHDA, CDR2 SQIVND (reference sequence). The CDR3 is made up of 14 amino acids. J gave up 7 bases and V 6 bases, and 8 bases lay outside the gene matches.

The V and J genes are TRBV28 and TRBJ2-7, with TRBD2 as a possible D gene (5 bases). V was clipped by 3 bases and J by 0 bases, with 9 bases between them. The CDR3 contains 14 residues. In germline, CDR1 is MDHEN, CDR2 SYDVKM. This CDR3 reads CASSFGDTSYEQYF. The DNA of the CDR3 is TGTGCCAGCAGTTTCGGGGATACCTCCTACGAGCAGTACTTC.

This chain links TRBV10-3 with TRBJ2-1, with 11 bases that match TRBD1. CDR3 length: 14 residues. Losses at the gene ends were 10 bases for V and 10 bases for J; bases not matched to a gene: 12. The germline CDR1 and CDR2 sequences are ENHRY and SYGVKD. Written as DNA, the CDR3 is TGTGCCACTGAGACAGGACAGGGGGCAGGGGAGCAGTTCTTC. It is translated as CATETGQGAGEQFF.

This chain links TRBV19 with TRBJ1-2; 10 bases are shared with TRBD1. V lost 6 bases, J lost 7 bases, and 8 bases stayed unmatched. This CDR3 spans 14 amino acids. Germline V gene lookup returns CDR1 LNHDA and CDR2 SQIVND (reference sequence). In DNA, the CDR3 is TGTGCCAGTAGCAATGACAGGGGGCGGTTTGGCTACACCTTC. It encodes CASSNDRGRFGYTF.

The rearrangement uses TRBV5-1 and TRBJ2-3, with D unclear. The germline V and J ends were trimmed by 3 bases and 1 base, with 15 bases remaining between them. From germline, CDR1 is SGHRS and CDR2 YFSETQ. The CDR3 runs 16 residues. This CDR3 reads CASSSDTWQGTDTQYF. The CDR3 DNA is TGCGCCAGCAGCTCGGATACATGGCAGGGCACAGATACGCAGTATTTT.

The J gene is TRBJ2-1, the V gene TRBV28; tentative D call: TRBD2 (6 bases). Germline V gives CDR1 MDHEN, CDR2 SYDVKM. The CDR3 runs 12 residues. The V gene lost 9 bases and the J gene lost 2 bases, with 8 bases spanning the gap. This chain's CDR3 is CASWGAYNEQFF. In nucleotides, the CDR3 is TGTGCCAGTTGGGGGGCCTACAATGAGCAGTTCTTC.

This clone showed up just once. The rearrangement joins TRBV29-1 to TRBJ2-3; TRBD1 aligns across 8 bases. Germline V CDR1 and CDR2: SQVTM, ANQGSEA. J gave up 4 bases and V 4 bases, and 7 bases lay outside the gene matches. The CDR3 length is 14 residues. The CDR3, as DNA: TGCAGCGTTGCGCAGGGGGCTAGCTCAGATACGCAGTATTTT. Encoded protein: CSVAQGASSDTQYF.

This chain joins TRBV5-8 and TRBJ2-1; TRBD2 matches at 9 bases. V lost 4 bases and J lost 0; bases outside the gene matches: 17. Germline assignment: CDR1 SGHTS and CDR2 YDEGEE. The CDR3 spans 20 residues. The CDR3 sequence is CASSRNWGTSQRSSYNEQFF. The DNA of the CDR3 is TGTGCCAGCAGCAGAAATTGGGGGACTAGCCAACGAAGCTCCTACAATGAGCAGTTCTTC. Based on the CDR3 plus reference TRBV5-8 and TRBJ2-1, the full variable domain is EAGVTQSPTHLIKTRGQQATLRCSPISGHTSVYWYQQALGLGLQFLLWYDEGEERNRGNFPPRFSGRQFPNYSSELNVNALELEDSALYLCASSRNWGTSQRSSYNEQFFGPGTRLTVL.

The rearrangement uses TRBV28 and TRBJ2-7, with 9 bases lining up with TRBD2. CDR3 length: 15 residues. Germline assignment: CDR1 MDHEN and CDR2 SYDVKM. Trimming cost V 4 bases and J 4 bases; bases outside gene matches: 8. CDR3 sequence reads: CASSSPGLAIYEQYF. The CDR3 nucleotides are TGTGCCAGCAGTTCACCGGGACTAGCTATATACGAGCAGTACTTC.

This clone turned up a few times. The chain uses TRBV6-1 and TRBJ1-2; TRBD1 aligns across 8 bases. The germline gives CDR1 MNHNS, CDR2 SASEGT. This CDR3 is 16 amino acids long. Trimming removed 0 bases from V and 7 bases from J; junction bases left unmatched: 10. CDR3 sequence reads: CASSEALRGQASGYTF. CDR3 nucleotides: TGTGCCAGCAGTGAAGCTCTCAGGGGACAGGCCTCTGGCTACACCTTC.

This sequence joins TRBV15 and TRBJ1-3, with D possibly TRBD1 on 5 matching bases. V lost 0 bases and J 0 bases, leaving 6 bases between the germline ends. CDR3 length: 15 residues. Looked up from germline, CDR1 is LNHNV and CDR2 is YYDKDF (reference sequence). CDR3 sequence (DNA): TGTGCCACCAGCAGAGATACAGGCTCTGGAAACACCATATATTTT. Translating it yields CATSRDTGSGNTIYF. The whole variable domain, remainder taken from reference TRBV15 and TRBJ1-3, is DAMVIQNPRYQVTQFGKPVTLSCSQTLNHNVMYWYQQKSSQAPKLLFHYYDKDFNNEADTPDNFQSRRPNTSFCFLDIRSPGLGDTAMYLCATSRDTGSGNTIYFGEGSWLTVV.